The clone carrying this T cell receptor beta chain came up many times. Its antigen is undetermined. This sample was taken from a study of post-analysis software for immune sequencing data. Study results and caveats: F measure grouped same-batch samples tightly together. Roughly five TRBV segments appeared more often in patients than in controls, and TRBV5-6, TRBV5-1 and TRBV20-1 were among these.

Germline V gene lookup returns CDR1 KGHSH and CDR2 LQKENI. The V gene end was trimmed by 3 bases and the J gene end by 8 bases; junction bases not matched to a gene: 13. CDR3 length: 17 residues. Unique molecular identifiers were present in the TCR beta cDNA libraries. TCRdb recomputed calls from the PCR reads with MiXCR, one row per CDR3 protein. The sample has a few hundred thousand distinct CDR3 sequences, about 38% seen once. V and J are TRBV18 and TRBJ2-1; 10 bases line up with TRBD1. The clonotype originates from a girl aged 5-17 years with multiple sclerosis. The specimen was blood. The CDR3 DNA reads TGTGCCAGCTCACCCAGTACTCCGGGACAGGGGAGCGATGAGCAGTTCTTC. Translation: CASSPSTPGQGSDEQFF.